Below are 31 T cell receptor beta chains sequenced from a single sample in a study of follicular helper T cells after annual influenza vaccination. Stated time point: 2013-2014 season, 7 days after vaccination. TCRdb keeps only in-frame clones here, not all; method: immunoSEQ multiplex PCR. In the table there are about 9,900 clones, 84% of which are singletons. Here the sequenced sample was CXCR5- memory CD4+ T cells sorted from blood, taken 7 days after influenza vaccination. Source of these receptors: an adult who received the influenza vaccine.

This clone was found a few times. This sequence joins TRBV10-3 and TRBJ2-7, with D tentatively TRBD2 (5 bases). From germline, CDR1 is ENHRY and CDR2 SYGVKD. V shed 4 bases and J shed 3 bases, with 7 bases lying between them. The CDR3 extends over 12 amino acids. CDR3 region: CAISASSYEQYF. The CDR3 bases are TGTGCCATCAGTGCTAGCAGCTACGAGCAGTACTTC.

This clone occurred a few times. V and J are TRBV18 and TRBJ1-1; D uncertain. V lost 0 bases and J lost 6, with 11 bases in between. CDR3 length equals 14 residues. Looked up from germline, CDR1 is KGHSH and CDR2 is LQKENI. CDR3 in amino acids: CASSPPGNSPEAFF. CDR3 DNA: TGTGCCAGCTCACCACCGGGAAATAGCCCTGAAGCTTTCTTT. Full variable domain (outside the CDR3, taken from reference TRBV18 and TRBJ1-1): NAGVMQNPRHLVRRRGQEARLRCSPMKGHSHVYWYRQLPEEGLKFMVYLQKENIIDESGMPKERFSAEFPKEGPSILRIQQVVRGDSAAYFCASSPPGNSPEAFFGQGTRLTVV.

V usage is TRBV6-5 and J usage is TRBJ2-7, with TRBD1 identical over 7 bases. Germline CDR1 MNHEY, CDR2 SVGAGI. V shed 5 bases and J 2 bases; nucleotides not matched to a gene: 3. The CDR3 consists of 13 residues. The CDR3 region is CASSATGTYEQYF. The CDR3 DNA is TGTGCCAGCAGTGCGACAGGGACCTACGAGCAGTACTTC.

The V gene is TRBV6-1, the J gene TRBJ1-1, with D unresolved. The CDR3 loop spans 13 amino acids. Between the trimmed V and J ends, which lost 6 bases and 0 bases, there was a span of 8 bases. CDR1 is MNHNS and CDR2 is SASEGT in the germline V gene. CDR3 amino acids: CASRPTLNTEAFF. The CDR3 DNA follows: TGTGCCAGCAGACCCACTTTGAACACTGAAGCTTTCTTT.

The gene calls are TRBV29-1 and TRBJ2-1, with a possible D match to TRBD2 (5 bases). The CDR3 spans 12 residues. V was pared by 8 bases and J by 2 bases, with 10 bases between. CDR1 SQVTM and CDR2 ANQGSEA come from the germline V gene. The CDR3 DNA sequence: TGCAGCCATACCGGGGCCTACAATGAGCAGTTCTTC. Translation gives CSHTGAYNEQFF.

V gene TRBV30 combines with J gene TRBJ1-2; D not resolved. The CDR3 extends over 14 amino acids. The ends were cut back, 3 bases at V and 1 base at J, with 12 bases in the middle. CDR1 is GTSNPN, CDR2 SVGIG, per germline (reference sequence). Here the CDR3 DNA reads TGTGCCTGGAGGGGCACAGCCATTAACTATGGCTACACCTTC. Translation gives CAWRGTAINYGYTF.

The chain employs TRBV5-1 and TRBJ2-7, with 7 bases matching TRBD1. The germline gives CDR1 SGHRS, CDR2 YFSETQ. Trimming at V came to 1 base and at J to 5 bases, leaving 6 bases not matched to a gene. The CDR3 spans 14 residues. The CDR3 loop reads CASSLLTGSDEQYF. In DNA form, the CDR3 reads TGCGCCAGCAGCTTGTTGACAGGGAGCGACGAGCAGTACTTC.

V is TRBV6-5 and J is TRBJ1-4, with D possibly TRBD1 on 6 matching bases. This CDR3 comprises 15 residues. Germline loops: CDR1 MNHEY, CDR2 SVGAGI. Trimming pared 2 bases from V and 4 bases from J, leaving 11 bases between. CDR3 bases: TGTGCCAGCAGTTACGTGGGCAGGGGTAATGAAAAACTGTTTTTT. Protein: CASSYVGRGNEKLFF.

The rearrangement links TRBV6-5 to TRBJ2-1; 8 nucleotides align to TRBD2. V was clipped by 4 bases and J by 9 bases; unmatched bases: 5. Germline CDR1 is MNHEY and CDR2 is SVGAGI. The CDR3 contains 13 residues. This CDR3 reads CASSSRTSREQFF. CDR3 bases: TGTGCCAGCAGTTCGCGGACTAGCCGTGAGCAGTTCTTC.

This rearrangement joins TRBV7-9 to TRBJ1-1; no firm D call. The CDR3 totals 14 residues. Germline CDR1 reads SEHNR; CDR2 reads FQNEAQ (reference sequence). Trimming removed 7 bases from V and 3 bases from J, with 15 bases in between. CDR3 sequence reads: CASTRWGDDTEAFF. The CDR3, as DNA: TGTGCCAGCACCCGTTGGGGAGACGACACTGAAGCTTTCTTT.

V is TRBV28 and J is TRBJ1-4, with D possibly being TRBD1 (5 bases). Per the germline V gene, CDR1 is MDHEN and CDR2 is SYDVKM. CDR3 length: 15 amino acids. V was shortened by 4 bases and J by 0 bases, with 9 bases between the two germline ends. The CDR3 loop reads CASSSQGATNEKLFF. In nucleotides, the CDR3 is TGTGCCAGCAGTTCCCAGGGAGCAACTAATGAAAAACTGTTTTTT.

The rearrangement links TRBV21-1 to TRBJ2-7; the D call TRBD1 from the table was never checked on the DNA. TRBV21-1 is noted as a pseudogene. The CDR3 loop spans 16 amino acids. CDR3 in amino acids: CASSKNDGQGAYEQYF. CDR3 bases: TGTGCCAGCAGCAAAAATGATGGACAGGGGGCCTACGAGCAGTACTTC.

The rearrangement uses TRBV6-1 and TRBJ1-6; D gene unclear. The CDR3 is made up of 14 amino acids. V was pared by 3 bases and J by 10 bases, with 13 bases between. The germline CDR1 and CDR2 sequences are MNHNS and SASEGT. The CDR3 DNA sequence: TGTGCCAGCAGTGACGGGCCCCGGCGATCACCCCTCCACTTT. Protein: CASSDGPRRSPLHF.

This clone appeared a single time. The chain joins TRBV27 to TRBJ2-1; TRBD2 is a possible D gene (5 bases). In germline, CDR1 is MNHEY, CDR2 SMNVEV (reference sequence). CDR3 size: 16 residues. Trimming took off 2 bases at V and 4 bases at J, with 15 bases between the two ends. In DNA form, the CDR3 reads TGTGCCAGCAGTTTAAGCCAGAACCGGAGGTACAATGAGCAGTTCTTC. It yields the protein CASSLSQNRRYNEQFF.

This clone was observed once. The rearrangement joins TRBV19 to TRBJ1-4, with 7 bases that match TRBD1. The CDR3 is made up of 14 amino acids. J lost 8 bases, V lost 7 bases, and 10 bases had no gene match. Germline assignment: CDR1 LNHDA and CDR2 SQIVND (reference sequence). The CDR3 sequence is CASNPTGSKEKLFF. The CDR3 DNA reads as TGTGCCAGTAACCCGACAGGGTCAAAAGAAAAACTGTTTTTT.

V and J are TRBV4-2 and TRBJ1-2, with TRBD1 matching over 10 bases. Trimming took 1 base from V and 6 from J; bases not matched to a gene: 2. Germline-derived CDR1 and CDR2 are LGHNA and YNFKEQ. The CDR3 is 14 amino acids. CDR3 sequence (DNA): TGTGCCAGCAGCCAAGCAGGACAGGGGGATGGCTACACCTTC. It encodes CASSQAGQGDGYTF.

The chain carries TRBV18 and TRBJ1-5, with D hard to call. This CDR3 comprises 15 residues. CDR1 is KGHSH, CDR2 LQKENI, per germline. V lost 3 bases to trimming and J lost 4 bases, with 13 bases between them. DNA for the CDR3: TGTGCCAGCTCACCGGGTGCCAACTGGAATCAGCCCCAGCATTTT. Protein sequence: CASSPGANWNQPQHF.

This chain connects TRBV19 to TRBJ1-1; D not certain. The CDR3 sequence is 13 residues long. Trimming took off 6 bases at V and 1 base at J, with 9 bases between the two ends. Germline loops: CDR1 LNHDA, CDR2 SQIVND (reference sequence). The DNA of the CDR3 is TGTGCCAGTAGCTCTATGGGGAACACTGAAGCTTTCTTT. This sequence encodes CASSSMGNTEAFF. The variable domain in full, with the rest retrieved from reference TRBV19 and TRBJ1-1, is DGGITQSPKYLFRKEGQNVTLSCEQNLNHDAMYWYRQDPGQGLRLIYYSQIVNDFQKGDIAEGYSVSREKKESFPLTVTSAQKNPTAFYLCASSSMGNTEAFFGQGTRLTVV.

The CDR3 DNA reads TGTGCCAGCAGCTCCCCCGGCCCCCCGGAGACCCAGTACTTC. Protein product: CASSSPGPPETQYF. The rearrangement joins TRBV7-8 to TRBJ2-5; no clear D gene. Germline V gene sequence: CDR1 SGHVS, CDR2 FQNEAQ. V shed 4 bases and J shed 5 bases, with 14 bases lying between them. The CDR3 contains 14 residues.

A few counts support this clone. This chain uses TRBV5-4 with TRBJ2-7; D is unresolved. Germline CDR1 reads SGHNT; CDR2 reads YYREEE (reference sequence). The CDR3 has 16 amino acids. V was trimmed by 0 bases and J by 4 bases, leaving 17 bases between them. CDR3 region: CASSLGGGQAGYEQYF. In DNA form, the CDR3 reads TGTGCCAGCAGCTTGGGGGGTGGGCAGGCCGGGTACGAGCAGTACTTC.

The V and J genes are TRBV29-1 and TRBJ2-3, with TRBD2 identical over 8 bases. Germline V gives CDR1 SQVTM, CDR2 ANQGSEA. With 7 bases clipped from V and 1 base from J, the junction kept 7 bases outside the gene matches. The CDR3 spans 14 residues. CDR3 sequence reads: CSARAGVGTDTQYF. The DNA for the CDR3 is TGCAGCGCTCGAGCGGGAGTGGGCACAGATACGCAGTATTTT.

This sequence joins TRBV28 and TRBJ2-3; tentative D call: TRBD1 (6 bases). Per germline, CDR1 MDHEN and CDR2 SYDVKM. The CDR3 contains 14 residues. The ends were cut back, 6 bases at V and 8 bases at J, with 18 bases in the middle. The CDR3 here is CASRKSSGAVTQYF. The CDR3 DNA reads as TGTGCCAGCAGAAAAAGCTCAGGGGCTGTTACGCAGTATTTT.

This chain uses TRBV4-3 with TRBJ2-7, with TRBD1 as a possible D gene (5 bases). The CDR3 sequence is 15 residues long. The germline V gene encodes CDR1 LGHNA and CDR2 YSLEER. The V gene lost 0 bases and the J gene lost 1 base, with 10 bases spanning the gap. CDR3 sequence (DNA): TGCGCCAGCAGCCAAGACGAACAGGAGTCCTACGAGCAGTACTTC. It encodes CASSQDEQESYEQYF.

The gene calls are TRBV6-5 and TRBJ2-7; TRBD2 aligns across 15 bases. Germline assignment: CDR1 MNHEY and CDR2 SVGAGI. J was trimmed by 4 bases and V by 4 bases; bases with no gene match: 5. The CDR3 contains 16 residues. The CDR3 sequence is CASSSGLAGGPYEQYF. In DNA form, the CDR3 reads TGTGCCAGCAGTTCCGGACTAGCGGGAGGGCCGTACGAGCAGTACTTC.

The CDR3 coding sequence is TGTGCCAGCAGCCAGCCCAGACGGCGACCGACAGGGGGCGAAGACGAGCAGTACTTC. Encoded protein: CASSQPRRRPTGGEDEQYF. V and J are TRBV7-9 and TRBJ2-7, with 10 bases lining up with TRBD1. The CDR3 is made up of 19 amino acids. J was trimmed by 5 bases and V by 5 bases; bases with no gene match: 21. Germline loops: CDR1 SEHNR, CDR2 FQNEAQ (reference sequence).

This clone was seen just once. The chain recombines TRBV18 with TRBJ1-5; no definite D call. The V end was cut by 4 bases, the J end by 4 bases, with 11 bases between. Per the germline V gene, CDR1 is KGHSH and CDR2 is LQKENI. This CDR3 is built from 14 residues. CDR3 DNA sequence: TGTGCCAGCTCACTATCGGAGGGAAATCAGCCCCAGCATTTT. This codes for CASSLSEGNQPQHF.

The rearrangement joins TRBV25-1 to TRBJ2-7; perhaps TRBD2 as D (5 bases). The germline V gene encodes CDR1 MGHDK and CDR2 SYGVNS. With 3 bases removed from V and 2 bases from J, the gap between germline ends came to 11 bases. The CDR3 has 14 amino acids. In nucleotides, the CDR3 is TGTGCCAGCAGTGAGGCCCCGGAGGCCTACGAGCAGTACTTC. Translated, it gives CASSEAPEAYEQYF.

The gene calls are TRBV7-2 and TRBJ2-7; D is undetermined. Trimming pared 3 bases from V and 6 bases from J, leaving 12 bases between. There are 13 residues in the CDR3. Germline CDR1 is SGHTA and CDR2 is FQGNSA. This CDR3 is CASSFPLGFEQYF. Here the CDR3 DNA reads TGTGCCAGCAGCTTTCCTCTCGGGTTCGAGCAGTACTTC.

J is TRBJ2-1 and V is TRBV11-3; TRBD2 might be the D (5 bases). Germline V gene sequence: CDR1 SGHNT, CDR2 YENEEA. This CDR3 contains 12 residues. V lost 4 bases and J 9 bases, leaving 10 bases between the germline ends. The DNA of the CDR3 is TGTGCCAGCAGCTCGTTAGGAGGTGAGCAGTTCTTC. It translates to CASSSLGGEQFF.

This chain joins TRBV9 and TRBJ2-3; 12 positions agree with TRBD2. J lost 0 bases, V lost 4 bases, and 3 bases had no gene match. Germline-derived CDR1 and CDR2 are SGDLS and YYNGEE. The CDR3 totals 16 residues. In DNA form, the CDR3 reads TGTGCCAGCAGCCCTGGACTAGCGGGGAGCACAGATACGCAGTATTTT. Protein product: CASSPGLAGSTDTQYF.

This clone showed up just a few times. V gene TRBV9 combines with J gene TRBJ2-7, with TRBD1 matching over 12 bases. With 0 bases clipped from V and 4 bases from J, the junction kept 2 bases outside the gene matches. The CDR3 covers 15 residues. The germline gives CDR1 SGDLS, CDR2 YYNGEE. The CDR3 nucleotides read TGTGCCAGCAGCGTAGGGGACAGGGGGCCGTACGAGCAGTACTTC. It encodes CASSVGDRGPYEQYF.